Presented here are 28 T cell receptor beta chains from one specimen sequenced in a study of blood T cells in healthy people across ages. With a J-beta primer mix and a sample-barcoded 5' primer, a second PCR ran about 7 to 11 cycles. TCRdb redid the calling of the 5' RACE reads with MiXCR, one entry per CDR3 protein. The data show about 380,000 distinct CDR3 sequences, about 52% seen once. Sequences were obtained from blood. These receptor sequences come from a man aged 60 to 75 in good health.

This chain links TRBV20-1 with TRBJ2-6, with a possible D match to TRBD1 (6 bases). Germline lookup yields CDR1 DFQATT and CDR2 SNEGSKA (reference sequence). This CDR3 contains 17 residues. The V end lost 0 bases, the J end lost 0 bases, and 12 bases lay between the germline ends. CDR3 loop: CSARDMRQDSGANVLTF. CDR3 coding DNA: TGCAGTGCTAGAGATATGAGACAGGACTCTGGGGCCAACGTCCTGACTTTC.

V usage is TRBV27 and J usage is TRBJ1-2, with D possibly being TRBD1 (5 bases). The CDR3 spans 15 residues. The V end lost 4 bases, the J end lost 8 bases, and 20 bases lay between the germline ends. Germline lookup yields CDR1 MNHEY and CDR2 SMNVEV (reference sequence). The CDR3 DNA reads TGTGCCAGCAGTTCGCTGCAGGGTGCCCGGGGCGGCTACACCTTC. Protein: CASSSLQGARGGYTF.

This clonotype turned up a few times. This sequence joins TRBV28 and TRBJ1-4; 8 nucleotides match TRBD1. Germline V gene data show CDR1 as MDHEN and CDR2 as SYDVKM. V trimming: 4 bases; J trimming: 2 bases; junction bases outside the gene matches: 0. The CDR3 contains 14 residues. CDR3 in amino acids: CASSWTGTNEKLFF. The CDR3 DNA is TGTGCCAGCAGTTGGACAGGGACTAATGAAAAACTGTTTTTT.

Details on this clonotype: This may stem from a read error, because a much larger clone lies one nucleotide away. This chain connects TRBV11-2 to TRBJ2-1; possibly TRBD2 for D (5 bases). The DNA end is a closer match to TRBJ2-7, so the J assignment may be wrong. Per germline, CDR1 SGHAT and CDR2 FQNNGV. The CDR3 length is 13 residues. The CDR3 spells CASNLRGPYEQYF. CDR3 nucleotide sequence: TGTGCCAGCAACTTAAGAGGGCCCTACGAGCAGTACTTC.

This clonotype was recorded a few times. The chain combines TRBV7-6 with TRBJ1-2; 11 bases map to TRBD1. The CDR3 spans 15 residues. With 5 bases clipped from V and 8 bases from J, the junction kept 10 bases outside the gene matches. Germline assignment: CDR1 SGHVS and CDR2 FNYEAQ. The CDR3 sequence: CASSTRTGGGEGYTF. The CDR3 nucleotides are TGTGCCAGCAGCACCCGGACAGGGGGCGGTGAGGGCTACACCTTC.

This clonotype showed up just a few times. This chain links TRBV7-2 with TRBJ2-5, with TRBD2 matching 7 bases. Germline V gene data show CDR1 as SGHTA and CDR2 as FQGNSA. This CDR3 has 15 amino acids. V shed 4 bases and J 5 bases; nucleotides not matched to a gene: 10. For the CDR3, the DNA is TGTGCCAGCAGCTCCCCCCGTGGGGGGGTTGAGACCCAGTACTTC. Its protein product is CASSSPRGGVETQYF.

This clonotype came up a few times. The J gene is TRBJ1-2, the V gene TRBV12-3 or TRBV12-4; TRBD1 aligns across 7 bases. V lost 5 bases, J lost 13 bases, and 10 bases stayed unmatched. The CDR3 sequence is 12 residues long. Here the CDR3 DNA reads TGTGCCAGCAGTGGAACAGGGGCCCCTCTCACCTTC. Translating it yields CASSGTGAPLTF.

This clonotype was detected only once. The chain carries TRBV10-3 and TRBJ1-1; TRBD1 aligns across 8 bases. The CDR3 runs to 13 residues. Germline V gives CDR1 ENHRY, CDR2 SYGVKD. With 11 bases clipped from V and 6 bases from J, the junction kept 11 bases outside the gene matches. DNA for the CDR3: TGTGCCGTGACGGACAGGGCTTTCGCTGAAGCTTTCTTT. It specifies CAVTDRAFAEAFF.

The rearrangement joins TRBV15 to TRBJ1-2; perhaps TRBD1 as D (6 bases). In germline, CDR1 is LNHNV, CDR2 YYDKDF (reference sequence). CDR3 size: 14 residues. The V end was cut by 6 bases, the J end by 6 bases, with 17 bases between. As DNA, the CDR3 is TGTGCCACCAGACAAAGTAGGGGGATTAATGGCTACACCTTC. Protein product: CATRQSRGINGYTF.

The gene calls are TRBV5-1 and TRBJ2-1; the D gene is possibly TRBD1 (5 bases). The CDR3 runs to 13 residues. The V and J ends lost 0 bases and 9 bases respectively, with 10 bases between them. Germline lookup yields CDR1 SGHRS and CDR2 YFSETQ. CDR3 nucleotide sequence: TGCGCCAGCAGCTTGGGACAGCCCGGTGAGCAGTTCTTC. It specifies CASSLGQPGEQFF.

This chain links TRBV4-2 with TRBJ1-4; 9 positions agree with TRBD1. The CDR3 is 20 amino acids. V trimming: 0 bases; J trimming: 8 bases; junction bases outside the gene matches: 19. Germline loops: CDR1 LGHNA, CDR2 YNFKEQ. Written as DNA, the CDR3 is TGTGCCAGCAGCCAAGATCCCTCCGGGACAGGGAGTCCTCATGAGGAAAAACTGTTTTTT. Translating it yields CASSQDPSGTGSPHEEKLFF.

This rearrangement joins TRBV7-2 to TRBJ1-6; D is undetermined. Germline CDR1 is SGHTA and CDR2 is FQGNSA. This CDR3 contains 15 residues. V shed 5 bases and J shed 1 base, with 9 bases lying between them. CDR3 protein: CASSPRRSYNSPLHF. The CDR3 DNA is TGTGCCAGCAGCCCCCGACGGTCCTATAATTCACCCCTCCACTTT.

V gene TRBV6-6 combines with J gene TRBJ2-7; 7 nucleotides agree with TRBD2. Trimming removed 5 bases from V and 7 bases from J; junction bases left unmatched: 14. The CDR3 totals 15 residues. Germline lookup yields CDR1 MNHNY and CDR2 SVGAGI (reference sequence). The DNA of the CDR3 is TGTGCCAGCAGTCCACGAGCGGGGCCCACCAGGGAGCAGTACTTC. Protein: CASSPRAGPTREQYF.

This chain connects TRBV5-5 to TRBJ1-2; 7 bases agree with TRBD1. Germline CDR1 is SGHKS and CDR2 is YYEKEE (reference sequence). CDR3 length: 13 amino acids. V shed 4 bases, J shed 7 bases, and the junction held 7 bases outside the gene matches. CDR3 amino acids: CASSPGGSFGYTF. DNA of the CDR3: TGTGCCAGCAGCCCAGGGGGTTCTTTTGGCTACACCTTC.

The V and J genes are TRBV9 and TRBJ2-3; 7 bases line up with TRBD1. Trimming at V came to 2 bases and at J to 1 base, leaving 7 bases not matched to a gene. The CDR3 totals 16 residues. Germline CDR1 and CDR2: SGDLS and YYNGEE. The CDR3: CASSVLQGMRTDTQYF. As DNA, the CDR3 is TGTGCCAGCAGCGTCTTACAGGGGATGCGCACAGATACGCAGTATTTT.

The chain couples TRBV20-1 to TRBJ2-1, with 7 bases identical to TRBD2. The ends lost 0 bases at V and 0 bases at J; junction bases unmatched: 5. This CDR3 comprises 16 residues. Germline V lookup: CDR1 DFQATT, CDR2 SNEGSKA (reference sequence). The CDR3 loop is CSARDNGGSSYNEQFF. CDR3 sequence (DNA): TGCAGTGCTAGAGATAACGGCGGGAGCTCCTACAATGAGCAGTTCTTC.

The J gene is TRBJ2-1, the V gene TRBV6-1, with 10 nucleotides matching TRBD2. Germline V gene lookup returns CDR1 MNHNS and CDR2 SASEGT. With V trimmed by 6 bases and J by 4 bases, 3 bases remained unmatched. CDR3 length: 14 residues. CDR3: CASRVAGGYNEQFF. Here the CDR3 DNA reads TGTGCCAGCAGGGTAGCGGGAGGTTACAATGAGCAGTTCTTC.

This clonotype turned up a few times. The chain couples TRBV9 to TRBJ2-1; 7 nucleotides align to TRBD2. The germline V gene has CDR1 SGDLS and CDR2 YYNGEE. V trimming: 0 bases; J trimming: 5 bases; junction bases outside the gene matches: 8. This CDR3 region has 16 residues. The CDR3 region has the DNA TGTGCCAGCAGCGTAGCTAGAATAGCGGGTGACAATGAGCAGTTCTTC. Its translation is CASSVARIAGDNEQFF. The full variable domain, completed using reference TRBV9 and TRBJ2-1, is DSGVTQTPKHLITATGQRVTLRCSPRSGDLSVYWYQQSLDQGLQFLIQYYNGEERAKGNILERFSAQQFPDLHSELNLSSLELGDSALYFCASSVARIAGDNEQFFGPGTRLTVL.

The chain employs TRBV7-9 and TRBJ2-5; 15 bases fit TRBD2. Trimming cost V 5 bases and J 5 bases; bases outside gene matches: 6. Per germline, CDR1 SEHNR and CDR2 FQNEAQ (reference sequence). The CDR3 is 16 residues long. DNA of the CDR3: TGTGCCAGCAGCCCAGGGACTAGCGGGAGGTCGGAGACCCAGTACTTC. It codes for CASSPGTSGRSETQYF.

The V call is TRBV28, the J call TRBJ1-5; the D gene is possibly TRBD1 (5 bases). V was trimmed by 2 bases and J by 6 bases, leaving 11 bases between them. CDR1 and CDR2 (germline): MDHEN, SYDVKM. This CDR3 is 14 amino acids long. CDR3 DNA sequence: TGTGCCAGCAGTTTAGTTCGTGGGACTCAGCCCCAGCATTTT. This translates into CASSLVRGTQPQHF.

The CDR3 protein is CASSRKGQGGSYEQYF. The CDR3 DNA is TGTGCCAGCTCACGAAAAGGACAGGGGGGCTCCTACGAGCAGTACTTC. V usage is TRBV18 and J usage is TRBJ2-7; 10 bases align to TRBD1. Germline V gene lookup returns CDR1 KGHSH and CDR2 LQKENI. V lost 4 bases to trimming and J lost 0 bases; unmatched junction nucleotides: 6. The CDR3 contains 16 residues. Full variable domain (missing parts from reference TRBV18 and TRBJ2-7): NAGVMQNPRHLVRRRGQEARLRCSPMKGHSHVYWYRQLPEEGLKFMVYLQKENIIDESGMPKERFSAEFPKEGPSILRIQQVVRGDSAAYFCASSRKGQGGSYEQYFGPGTRLTVT.

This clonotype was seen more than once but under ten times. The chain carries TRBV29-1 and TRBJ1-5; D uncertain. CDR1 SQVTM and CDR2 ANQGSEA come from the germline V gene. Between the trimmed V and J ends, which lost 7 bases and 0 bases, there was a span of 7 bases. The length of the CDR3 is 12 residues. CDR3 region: CSAKNSNQPQHF. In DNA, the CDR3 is TGCAGCGCAAAAAATAGCAATCAGCCCCAGCATTTT.

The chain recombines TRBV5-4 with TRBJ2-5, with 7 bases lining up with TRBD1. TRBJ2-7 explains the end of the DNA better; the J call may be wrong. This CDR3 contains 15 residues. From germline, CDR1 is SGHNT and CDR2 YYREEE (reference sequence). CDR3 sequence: CASSLEQGKSDEQYF. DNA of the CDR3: TGTGCCAGCAGCTTGGAACAGGGGAAGTCCGACGAGCAGTACTTC.

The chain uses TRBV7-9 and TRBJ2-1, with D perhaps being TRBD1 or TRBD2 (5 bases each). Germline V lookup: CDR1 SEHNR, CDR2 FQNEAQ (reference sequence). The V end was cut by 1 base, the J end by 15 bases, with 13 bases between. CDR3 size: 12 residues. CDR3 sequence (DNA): TGTGCCAGCAGCTTAGTCGGGGCAGTACCGTTCTTC. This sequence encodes CASSLVGAVPFF.

CDR3 loop: CSARDKPSGVTYNEQYF. The CDR3 bases are TGCAGTGCTAGAGATAAGCCCAGCGGGGTGACATACAATGAGCAGTACTTC. This chain joins TRBV20-1 and TRBJ2-1; 7 bases align to TRBD2. The end of the DNA is better explained by TRBJ2-7, so the J call may be wrong. The germline V gene has CDR1 DFQATT and CDR2 SNEGSKA (reference sequence). This CDR3 has 17 amino acids.

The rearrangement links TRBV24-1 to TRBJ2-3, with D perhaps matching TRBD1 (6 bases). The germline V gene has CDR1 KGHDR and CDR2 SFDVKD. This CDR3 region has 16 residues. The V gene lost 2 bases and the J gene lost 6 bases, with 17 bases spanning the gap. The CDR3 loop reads CATSDSGQSPRDTQYF. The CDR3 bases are TGTGCCACCAGTGATTCCGGACAGTCCCCTAGGGATACGCAGTATTTT.

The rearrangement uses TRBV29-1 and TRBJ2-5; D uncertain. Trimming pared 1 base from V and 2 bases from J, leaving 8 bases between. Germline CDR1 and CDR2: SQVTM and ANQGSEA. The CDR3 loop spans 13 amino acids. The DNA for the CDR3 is TGCAGCGTTGAAGTCACGGTTCAAGAGACCCAGTACTTC. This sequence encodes CSVEVTVQETQYF.

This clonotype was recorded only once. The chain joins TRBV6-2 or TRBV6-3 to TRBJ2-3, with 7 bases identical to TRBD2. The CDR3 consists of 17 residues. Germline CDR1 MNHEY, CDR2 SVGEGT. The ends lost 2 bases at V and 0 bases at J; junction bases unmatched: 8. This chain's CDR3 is CASSYGRLAASTDTQYF. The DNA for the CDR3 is TGTGCCAGCAGTTACGGGAGACTAGCCGCTAGCACAGATACGCAGTATTTT.